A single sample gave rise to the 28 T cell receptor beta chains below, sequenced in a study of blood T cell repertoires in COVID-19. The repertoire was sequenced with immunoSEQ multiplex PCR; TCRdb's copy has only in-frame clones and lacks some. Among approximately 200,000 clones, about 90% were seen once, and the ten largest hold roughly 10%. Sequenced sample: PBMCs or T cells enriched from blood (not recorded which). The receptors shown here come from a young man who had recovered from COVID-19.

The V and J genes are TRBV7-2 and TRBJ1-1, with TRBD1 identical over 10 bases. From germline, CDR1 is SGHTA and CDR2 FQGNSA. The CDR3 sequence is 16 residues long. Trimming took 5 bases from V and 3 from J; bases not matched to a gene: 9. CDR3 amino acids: CASSPGQGKADTEAFF. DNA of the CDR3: TGTGCCAGCAGCCCGGGACAGGGGAAGGCGGACACTGAAGCTTTCTTT. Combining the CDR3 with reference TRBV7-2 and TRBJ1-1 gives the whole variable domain GAGVSQSPSNKVTEKGKDVELRCDPISGHTALYWYRQSLGQGLEFLIYFQGNSAPDKSGLPSDRFSAERTGGSVSTLTIQRTQQEDSAVYLCASSPGQGKADTEAFFGQGTRLTVV.

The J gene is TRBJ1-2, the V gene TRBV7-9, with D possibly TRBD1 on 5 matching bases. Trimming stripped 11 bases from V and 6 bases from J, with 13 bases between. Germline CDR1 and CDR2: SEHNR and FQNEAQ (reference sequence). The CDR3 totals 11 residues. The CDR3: CAGGGVNGYTF. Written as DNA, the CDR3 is TGTGCCGGGGGGGGAGTCAATGGCTACACCTTC.

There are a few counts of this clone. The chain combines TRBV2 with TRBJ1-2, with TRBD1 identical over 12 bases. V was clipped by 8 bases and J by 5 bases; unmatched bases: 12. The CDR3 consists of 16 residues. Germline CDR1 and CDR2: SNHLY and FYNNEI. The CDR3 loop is CASSGTGGANGYGYTF. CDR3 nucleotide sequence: TGTGCCAGCTCCGGGACAGGGGGCGCGAATGGGTATGGCTACACCTTC.

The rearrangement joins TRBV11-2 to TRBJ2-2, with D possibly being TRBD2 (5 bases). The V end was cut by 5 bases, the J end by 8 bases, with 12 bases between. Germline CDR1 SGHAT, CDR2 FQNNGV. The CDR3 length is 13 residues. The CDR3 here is CASSPQGGGELFF. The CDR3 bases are TGTGCCAGCAGCCCCCAAGGCGGGGGGGAGCTGTTTTTT. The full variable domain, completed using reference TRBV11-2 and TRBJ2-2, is EAGVAQSPRYKIIEKRQSVAFWCNPISGHATLYWYQQILGQGPKLLIQFQNNGVVDDSQLPKDRFSAERLKGVDSTLKIQPAKLEDSAVYLCASSPQGGGELFFGEGSRLTVL.

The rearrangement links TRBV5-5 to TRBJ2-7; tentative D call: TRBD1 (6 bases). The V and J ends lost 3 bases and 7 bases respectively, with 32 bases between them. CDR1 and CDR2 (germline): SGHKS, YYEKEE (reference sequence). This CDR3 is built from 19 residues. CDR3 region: CASSWGPISNRHSYGEQYF. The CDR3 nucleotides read TGTGCCAGCAGCTGGGGGCCGATTTCGAACAGACACTCTTACGGGGAGCAGTACTTC.

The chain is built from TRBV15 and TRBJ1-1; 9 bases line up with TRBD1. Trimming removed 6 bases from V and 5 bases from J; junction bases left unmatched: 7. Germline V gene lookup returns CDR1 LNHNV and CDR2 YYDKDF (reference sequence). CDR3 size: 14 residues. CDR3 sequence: CATSPGQGWTEAFF. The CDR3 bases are TGTGCCACCAGTCCGGGACAGGGATGGACTGAAGCTTTCTTT. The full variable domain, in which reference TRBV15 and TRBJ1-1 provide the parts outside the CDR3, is DAMVIQNPRYQVTQFGKPVTLSCSQTLNHNVMYWYQQKSSQAPKLLFHYYDKDFNNEADTPDNFQSRRPNTSFCFLDIRSPGLGDTAMYLCATSPGQGWTEAFFGQGTRLTVV.

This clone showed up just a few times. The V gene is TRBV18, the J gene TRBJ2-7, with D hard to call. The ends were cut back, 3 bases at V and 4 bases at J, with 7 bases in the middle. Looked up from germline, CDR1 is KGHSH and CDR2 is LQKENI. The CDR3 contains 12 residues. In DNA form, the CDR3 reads TGTGCCAGCTCACCGACTTCGTACGAGCAGTACTTC. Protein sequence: CASSPTSYEQYF.

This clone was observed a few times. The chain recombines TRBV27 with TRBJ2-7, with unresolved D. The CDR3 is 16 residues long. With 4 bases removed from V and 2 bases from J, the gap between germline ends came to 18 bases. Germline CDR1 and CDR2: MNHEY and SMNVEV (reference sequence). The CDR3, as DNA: TGTGCCAGCAGTTACGCGCTGAGGAACCTACCCTACGAGCAGTACTTC. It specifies CASSYALRNLPYEQYF.

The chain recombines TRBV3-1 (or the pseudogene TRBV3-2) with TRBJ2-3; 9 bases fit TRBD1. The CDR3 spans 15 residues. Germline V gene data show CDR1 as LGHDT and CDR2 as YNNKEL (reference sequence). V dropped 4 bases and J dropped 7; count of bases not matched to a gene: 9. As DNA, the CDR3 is TGTGCCAGCAGCCTACCGGGACAGGGTAGAAATACGCAGTATTTT. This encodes CASSLPGQGRNTQYF.

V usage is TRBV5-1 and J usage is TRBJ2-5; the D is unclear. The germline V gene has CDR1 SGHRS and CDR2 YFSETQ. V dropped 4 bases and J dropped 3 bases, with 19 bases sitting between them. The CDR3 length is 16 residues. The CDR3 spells CASSTEPSLNEETQYF. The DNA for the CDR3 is TGCGCCAGCAGCACCGAGCCGTCCTTGAACGAAGAGACCCAGTACTTC.

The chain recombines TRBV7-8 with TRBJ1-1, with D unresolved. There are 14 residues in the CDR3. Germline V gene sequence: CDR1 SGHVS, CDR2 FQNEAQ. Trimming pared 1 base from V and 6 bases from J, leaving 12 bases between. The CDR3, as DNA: TGTGCCAGCAGCTTAGGTGTGCCCGGGGCTGAAGCTTTCTTT. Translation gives CASSLGVPGAEAFF.

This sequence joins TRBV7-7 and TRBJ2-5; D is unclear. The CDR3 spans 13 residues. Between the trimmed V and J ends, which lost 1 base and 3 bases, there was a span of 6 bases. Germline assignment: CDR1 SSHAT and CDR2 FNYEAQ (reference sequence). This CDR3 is CASSLGAKETQYF. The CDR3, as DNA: TGTGCCAGCAGCTTAGGAGCCAAAGAGACCCAGTACTTC.

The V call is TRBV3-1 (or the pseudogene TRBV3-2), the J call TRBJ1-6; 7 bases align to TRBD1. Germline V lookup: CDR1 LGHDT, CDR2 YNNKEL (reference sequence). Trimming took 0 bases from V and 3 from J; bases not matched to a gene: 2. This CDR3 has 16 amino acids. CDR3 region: CASSQEGQLYNSPLHF. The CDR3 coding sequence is TGTGCCAGCAGCCAAGAGGGACAGCTCTATAATTCACCCCTCCACTTT.

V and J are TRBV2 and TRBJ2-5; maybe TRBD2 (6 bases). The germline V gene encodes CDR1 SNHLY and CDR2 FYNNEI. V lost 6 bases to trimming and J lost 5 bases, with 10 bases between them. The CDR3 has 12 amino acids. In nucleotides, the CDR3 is TGTGCCAGCAGGGGACTGGGGGAGACCCAGTACTTC. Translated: CASRGLGETQYF.

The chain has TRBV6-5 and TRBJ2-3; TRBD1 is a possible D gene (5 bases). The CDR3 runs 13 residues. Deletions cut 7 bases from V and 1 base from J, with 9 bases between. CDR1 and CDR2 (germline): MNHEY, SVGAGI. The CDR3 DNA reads TGTGCCAGCAAATGGGGCGGCACAGATACGCAGTATTTT. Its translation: CASKWGGTDTQYF.

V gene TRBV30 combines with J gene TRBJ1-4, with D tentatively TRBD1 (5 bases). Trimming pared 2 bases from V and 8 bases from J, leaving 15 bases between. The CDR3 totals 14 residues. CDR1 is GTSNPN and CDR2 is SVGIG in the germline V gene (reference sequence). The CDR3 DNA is TGTGCCTGGAGTATACGGGGGATGTGGGAAAAACTGTTTTTT. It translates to CAWSIRGMWEKLFF.

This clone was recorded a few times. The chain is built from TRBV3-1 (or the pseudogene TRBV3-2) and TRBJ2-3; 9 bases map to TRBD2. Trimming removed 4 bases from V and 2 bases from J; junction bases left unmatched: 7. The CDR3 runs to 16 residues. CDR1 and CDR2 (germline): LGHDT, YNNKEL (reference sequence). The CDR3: CASSPYSGSNTDTQYF. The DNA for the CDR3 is TGTGCCAGCAGCCCTTATAGCGGGAGCAACACAGATACGCAGTATTTT.

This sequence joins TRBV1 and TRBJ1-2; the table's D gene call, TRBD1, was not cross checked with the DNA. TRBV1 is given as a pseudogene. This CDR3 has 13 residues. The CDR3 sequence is CTSSRGARYGYTF. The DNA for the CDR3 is TGCACCAGCAGCCGGGGCGCACGCTATGGCTACACCTTC.

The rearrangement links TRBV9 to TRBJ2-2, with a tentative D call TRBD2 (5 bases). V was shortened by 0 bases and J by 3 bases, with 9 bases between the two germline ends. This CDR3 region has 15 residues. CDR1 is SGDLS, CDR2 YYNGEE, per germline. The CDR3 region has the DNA TGTGCCAGCAGCGTAGCTAGCTTAGACACCGGGGAGCTGTTTTTT. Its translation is CASSVASLDTGELFF.

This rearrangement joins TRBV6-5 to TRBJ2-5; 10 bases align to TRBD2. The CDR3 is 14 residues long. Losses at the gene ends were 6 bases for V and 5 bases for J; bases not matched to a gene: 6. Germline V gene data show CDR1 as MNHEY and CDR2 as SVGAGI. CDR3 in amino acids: CASSLLTSGETQYF. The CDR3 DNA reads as TGTGCCAGCAGCCTGCTGACTAGCGGGGAGACCCAGTACTTC.

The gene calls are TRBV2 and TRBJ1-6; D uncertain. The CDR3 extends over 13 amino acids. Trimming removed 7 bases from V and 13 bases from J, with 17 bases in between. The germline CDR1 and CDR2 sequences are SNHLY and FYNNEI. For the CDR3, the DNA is TGTGCCAGCAACAGCCAGGCCAGTTTGCCCCTCCACTTT. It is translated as CASNSQASLPLHF. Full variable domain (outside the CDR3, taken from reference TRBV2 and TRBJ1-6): EPEVTQTPSHQVTQMGQEVILRCVPISNHLYFYWYRQILGQKVEFLVSFYNNEISEKSEIFDDQFSVERPDGSNFTLKIRSTKLEDSAMYFCASNSQASLPLHFGNGTRLTVT.

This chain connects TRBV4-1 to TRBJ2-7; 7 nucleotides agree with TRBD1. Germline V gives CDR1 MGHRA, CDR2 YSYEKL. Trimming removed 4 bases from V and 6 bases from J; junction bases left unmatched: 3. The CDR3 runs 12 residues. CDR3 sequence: CASSPTGAEQYF. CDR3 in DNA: TGCGCCAGCAGCCCTACAGGGGCCGAGCAGTACTTC.

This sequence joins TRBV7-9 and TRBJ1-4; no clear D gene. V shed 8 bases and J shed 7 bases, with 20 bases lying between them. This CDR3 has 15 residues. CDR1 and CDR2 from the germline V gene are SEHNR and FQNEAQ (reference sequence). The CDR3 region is CASAHNDQRGEKLFF. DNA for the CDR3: TGTGCCAGCGCACACAATGACCAACGGGGTGAAAAACTGTTTTTT.

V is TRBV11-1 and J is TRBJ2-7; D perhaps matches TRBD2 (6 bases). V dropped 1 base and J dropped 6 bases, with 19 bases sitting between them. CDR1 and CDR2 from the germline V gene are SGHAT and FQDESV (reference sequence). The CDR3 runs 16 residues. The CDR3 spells CASSLEGTAAGSEQYF. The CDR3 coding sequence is TGTGCCAGCAGCTTAGAGGGGACGGCTGCGGGGTCCGAGCAGTACTTC.

CDR3: CASTGGGTTGSYEQYF. The CDR3 coding sequence is TGTGCCAGTACGGGCGGGGGGACGACTGGCTCCTACGAGCAGTACTTC. The chain combines TRBV19 with TRBJ2-7; 8 nucleotides agree with TRBD2. V shed 7 bases and J 0 bases; nucleotides not matched to a gene: 11. The CDR3 extends over 16 amino acids. Germline-derived CDR1 and CDR2 are LNHDA and SQIVND (reference sequence).

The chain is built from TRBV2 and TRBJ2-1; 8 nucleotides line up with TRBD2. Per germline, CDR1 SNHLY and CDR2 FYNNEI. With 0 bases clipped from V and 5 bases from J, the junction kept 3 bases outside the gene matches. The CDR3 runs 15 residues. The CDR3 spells CASSEAPTSDNEQFF. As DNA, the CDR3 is TGTGCCAGCAGTGAAGCGCCGACTAGCGACAATGAGCAGTTCTTC.

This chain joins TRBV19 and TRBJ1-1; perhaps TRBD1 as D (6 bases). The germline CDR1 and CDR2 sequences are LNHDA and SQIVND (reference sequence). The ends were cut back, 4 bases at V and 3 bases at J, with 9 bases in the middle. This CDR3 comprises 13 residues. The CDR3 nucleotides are TGTGCCAGTAGTACGTACAGGGACACTGAAGCTTTCTTT. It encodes CASSTYRDTEAFF. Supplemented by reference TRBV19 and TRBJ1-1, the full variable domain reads DGGITQSPKYLFRKEGQNVTLSCEQNLNHDAMYWYRQDPGQGLRLIYYSQIVNDFQKGDIAEGYSVSREKKESFPLTVTSAQKNPTAFYLCASSTYRDTEAFFGQGTRLTVV.

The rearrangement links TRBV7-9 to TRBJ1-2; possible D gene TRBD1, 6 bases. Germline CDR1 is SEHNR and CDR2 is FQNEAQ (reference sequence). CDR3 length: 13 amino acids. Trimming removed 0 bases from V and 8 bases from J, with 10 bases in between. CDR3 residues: CASSLAQGWGYTF. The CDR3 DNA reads TGTGCCAGCAGCTTAGCACAGGGCTGGGGCTACACCTTC.